A single T cell receptor (beta chain) is shown here with its context. These data are taken from a study of blood T cell repertoires in COVID-19. Authors' processing steps: Scientists estimated how many nucleated cells there were by amplifying reference gene primers. Assay: immunoSEQ multiplex PCR; the TCRdb copy retains only in-frame clones and omits some. Clonal size and the V and J genes are those of that table, whereas D and trimming came from the DNA. The sample lists 300,000 to 400,000 clones, around nine tenths occurring once. Enrollment of patients from Seattle took place during active infection, with longitudinal follow-up. Germline V gene data show CDR1 as MGHDK and CDR2 as SYGVNS. The germline V and J ends were trimmed by 1 base and 6 bases, with 12 bases remaining between them. The CDR3 runs to 14 residues.

The rearrangement uses TRBV25-1 and TRBJ1-1; possible D gene TRBD1, 5 bases. Sequencing input: peripheral blood. This clonotype was sampled from a woman in her 70s with COVID-19, enrolled during active disease. The CDR3 nucleotides are TGTGCCAGCAGTGAATTTGATGACAGAGCTGAAGCTTTCTTT. Its protein product is CASSEFDDRAEAFF.